The T cell receptor beta chain under discussion was sequenced for a study of cytomegalovirus exposure and HLA in healthy donors. It was with 60 Vbeta and 13 Jbeta primers that the PCR ran. The method was immunoSEQ multiplex PCR; TCRdb's version includes in-frame clones alone and lacks a portion of them. The table lists 150,000 to 200,000 clones, 84% of them singletons. Study observations and caveats: Certain sequence variants were highly shared and formed a cluster, and this cluster was likely a sequencing artifact.

These donors counted as nominally healthy when sampled, but unrecorded immune exposures were likely. Notes on this clone: What it recognizes is unknown.

V lost 6 bases, J lost 2 bases, and 15 bases lay in between. The germline V gene has CDR1 MNHEY and CDR2 SMNVEV (reference sequence). The CDR3 is 15 amino acids. The chain recombines TRBV27 with TRBJ2-3; TRBD2 might be the D (6 bases). Input material: PBMCs. This sequence originates from a man aged 25-45 years in good health and CMV-seronegative. The CDR3 bases are TGTGCCAGCAGGGGGCGGGACCGCTACACAGATACGCAGTATTTT. This translates into CASRGRDRYTDTQYF.